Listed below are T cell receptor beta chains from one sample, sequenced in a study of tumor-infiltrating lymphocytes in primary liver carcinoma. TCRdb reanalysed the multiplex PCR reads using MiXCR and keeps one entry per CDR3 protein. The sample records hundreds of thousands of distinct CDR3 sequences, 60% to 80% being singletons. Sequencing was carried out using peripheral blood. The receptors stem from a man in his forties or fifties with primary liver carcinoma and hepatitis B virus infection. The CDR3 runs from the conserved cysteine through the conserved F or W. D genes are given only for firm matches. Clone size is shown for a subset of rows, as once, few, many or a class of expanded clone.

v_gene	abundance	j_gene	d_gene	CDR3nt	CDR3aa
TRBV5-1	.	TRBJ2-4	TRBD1	TGCGCCAGCAGCGACCGGGACAGGGAAAACATTCAGTACTTC	CASSDRDRENIQYF
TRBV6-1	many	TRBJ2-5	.	TGTGCCAGCAGTCCGACAACCGGGACACTCCAAGAGACCCAGTACTTC	CASSPTTGTLQETQYF
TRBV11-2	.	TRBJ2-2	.	TGTGCCAGCAGACCACCAGACCCTTTCCCCGTGGAGCTGTTTTTT	CASRPPDPFPVELFF
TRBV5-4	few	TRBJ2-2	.	TGTGCCAGCAGCCGGGGTGGAACCGGGGAGCTGTCTTTT	CASSRGGTGELSF
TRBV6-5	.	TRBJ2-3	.	TGTGCCACCAGTCCACGACATGGGGGCACAGATACGCAGTATTTT	CATSPRHGGTDTQYF
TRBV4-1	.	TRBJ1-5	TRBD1	TGCGCCAGCAGCCAGTCACAGGGGTCCAGTCAGCCCCAGCATTTT	CASSQSQGSSQPQHF
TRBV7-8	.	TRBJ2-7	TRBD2	TGTGCCAGCAACTTTACTAGCGCCTACGAGCAATACTTC	CASNFTSAYEQYF
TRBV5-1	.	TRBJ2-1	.	TGCGCCAGCAGCTCGGGAGCCTTCTCCTACAGTGAGCAGTTCTTC	CASSSGAFSYSEQFF
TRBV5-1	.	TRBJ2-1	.	TGCGCCAACATCCCTGTCCAGGGTTCCTACAATGAGCAGTTCTTC	CANIPVQGSYNEQFF
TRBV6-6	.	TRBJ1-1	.	TGTGTCAGCAGTTACCTGGGGGCACGGGGGCCTCGATTGAACACTGAAGCTTTCTTT	CVSSYLGARGPRLNTEAFF
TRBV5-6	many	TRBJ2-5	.	TGTGCCAGCAGCCCTAGCACCCGGGAGACCCAGTACTTC	CASSPSTRETQYF
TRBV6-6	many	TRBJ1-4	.	TGTGCCAGCAGTTACTCGACCGGGCGTGCAACTAATGAAAAACTGTTTTTT	CASSYSTGRATNEKLFF
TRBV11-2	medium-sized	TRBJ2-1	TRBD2	TGTGCCAGCAGCTCTGGGACTAGCGGGGGGCACCAGGAGCAGTTCTTC	CASSSGTSGGHQEQFF
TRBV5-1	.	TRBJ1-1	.	TGCGCCAGCAGAGTAGCCCCAACAGGGCTTCCCACTGAAGCTTTCTTT	CASRVAPTGLPTEAFF
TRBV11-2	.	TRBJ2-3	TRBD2	TGTGCCAGCAGCCCCCGGACTAGCGGGATGGCTATGGATACGCAGTATTTT	CASSPRTSGMAMDTQYF
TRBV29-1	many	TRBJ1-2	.	TGCAGCGTTGAGGCAGCTAACTATGGCTACACCTTC	CSVEAANYGYTF
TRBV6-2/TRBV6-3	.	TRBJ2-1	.	TGTGCCAGCAGTGCCTGCGAACACTCCTATAATGAGCAGTTCTTC	CASSACEHSYNEQFF
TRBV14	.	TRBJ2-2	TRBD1	TGTGCCAGCAGCCATAAGTACAGGGGTCAGGTTCCGAACACCGGGGAGCTGTTTTTT	CASSHKYRGQVPNTGELFF
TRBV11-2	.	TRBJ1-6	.	TGTGCCAGCAGCTTAGAGAGTGGCAATAATTCACCCCTCCACTTT	CASSLESGNNSPLHF
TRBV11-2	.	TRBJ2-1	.	TGTGCCAGATGCTTAGACGGAAGCTCCTACAATGAGCAGTTCTTC	CARCLDGSSYNEQFF
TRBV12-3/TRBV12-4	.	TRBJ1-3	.	TGTGTCACCAGTTTGGGAGGGACTGGAAACACCATATATTTT	CVTSLGGTGNTIYF
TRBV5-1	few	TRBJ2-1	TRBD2	TGCGCCAGCAGCTTGTATGCGGGAGGCTCCTACAATGAGCAGTTCTTC	CASSLYAGGSYNEQFF
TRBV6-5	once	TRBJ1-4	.	TGTGCCAGCGGTTACAGGTTAAATGAAAAACTGTTTTTT	CASGYRLNEKLFF
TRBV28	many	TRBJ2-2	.	TGTGCCAGCAGTCCGGGGTTTGGGCTAGCGAAAACCGGGGAGCTGTTTTTT	CASSPGFGLAKTGELFF
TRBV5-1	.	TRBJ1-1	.	TGCGCCAGCAACTTGGCTACCGGGCAGCTCAACACTGAAGCTTTCTTT	CASNLATGQLNTEAFF
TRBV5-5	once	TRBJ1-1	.	TGTACCAGCAGCAGCCGACCCCGGGGGGACACTGAAGCTTTCTTT	CTSSSRPRGDTEAFF
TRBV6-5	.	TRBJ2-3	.	TGTGCCATCAGTAAACGCATCTTGGATGCGCAGTATTTT	CAISKRILDAQYF
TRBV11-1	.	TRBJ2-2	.	TGTGCCAGTAGCTCTCTTGAGGGGTTCGGGGAGCTGTTTTTT	CASSSLEGFGELFF
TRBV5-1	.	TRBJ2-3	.	TGCCCCAGCGCCGAAGGAGGGCGAGGGTCAGATACGCAGTATTTT	CPSAEGGRGSDTQYF
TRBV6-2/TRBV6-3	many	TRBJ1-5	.	TGTGCCAGCAGTTACTCACCTAGCAATCAGCCCCAGCATTTT	CASSYSPSNQPQHF
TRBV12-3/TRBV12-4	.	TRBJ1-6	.	TGTGCCAGCAGCCCCAGGGTCTCGGATTCACCCCTCCGCTTT	CASSPRVSDSPLRF
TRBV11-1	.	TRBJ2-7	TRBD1	TGTGCCGTCAGGGGGAAGCGATCCTACGAGCAGTACTTT	CAVRGKRSYEQYF
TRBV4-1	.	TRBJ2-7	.	TGCGCCAGCAGCCAAGGATTCTACCCTAGCGCTCAACGCTACGAGCCGTACTTC	CASSQGFYPSAQRYEPYF
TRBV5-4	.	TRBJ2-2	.	TGTGCCAGCAGCTTGGGTGGCAGGAGTGATGCCGGGGAGCTGTTTTTT	CASSLGGRSDAGELFF
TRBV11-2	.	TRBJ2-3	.	TGTGCCAGCAGCTTAAGAGCACCTAGCGCAGATACGCAGTATTTT	CASSLRAPSADTQYF
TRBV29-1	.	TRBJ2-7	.	TGCAGAATAGGGGACGGATCCTACGAGCACTACTTC	CRIGDGSYEHYF
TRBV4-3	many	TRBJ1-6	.	TGCGCCAGCAGCCAAGAAGTCGGTGGGTTTTCACCCCTCCACTTT	CASSQEVGGFSPLHF
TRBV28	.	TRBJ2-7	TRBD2	TGTGTCAGCAGTTTAAGGACTAGCGGGATCTTGCGCGAGCAGTACTTC	CVSSLRTSGILREQYF
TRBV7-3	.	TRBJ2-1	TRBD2	TGTGCCAGCAGCCGGACACTAGCGGGGTCCCTCAATGAGCAGTTCTTC	CASSRTLAGSLNEQFF
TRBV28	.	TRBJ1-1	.	TGTGCCAGCAGTTCCGCGGGCCACACTGAAGCTTTCTTT	CASSSAGHTEAFF
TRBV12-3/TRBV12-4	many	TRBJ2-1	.	TGTGCCAGCAAAGGAGGGACGCCTGGCCATGAGCAGTTCTTC	CASKGGTPGHEQFF
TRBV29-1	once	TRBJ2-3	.	TGCAGCGTTGGTTCGAGCGGCAGCACGGATACGCAGTATTTT	CSVGSSGSTDTQYF
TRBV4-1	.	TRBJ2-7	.	TGCGCCAGCAGCCAAGTCGTTCGAAGAGGGGAGCAGTGCTTC	CASSQVVRRGEQCF
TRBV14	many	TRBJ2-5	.	TGTGCCAGCAGCCAAGATTTGGCCAGGGCGAGTGAGACCCAGTACTTC	CASSQDLARASETQYF
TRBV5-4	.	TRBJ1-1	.	TGTGCCAGCAGCTTGGCTCTGGGGGCGAACACTGAAGCTTTCTTT	CASSLALGANTEAFF
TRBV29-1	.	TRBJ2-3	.	TGCAGCGCCGGGCAGCACAGCACAGATACGCAGTATTTT	CSAGQHSTDTQYF
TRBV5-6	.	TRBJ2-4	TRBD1	TGTGCCAGCAGCTTTGGGCCGAGGGGGCTCCAGATGAACACTCAGTACTTC	CASSFGPRGLQMNTQYF
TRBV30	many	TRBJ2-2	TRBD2	TGTGCCTGGAGTGTTTTACGTGGGAGGGGCACCGGGGAGCTGTTTTTT	CAWSVLRGRGTGELFF
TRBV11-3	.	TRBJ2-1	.	TGTGCCAGCGGCAGGAAGGATGGTGAGCAGTTCTTC	CASGRKDGEQFF
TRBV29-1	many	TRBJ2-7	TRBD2	TGCAGCGTTGTTCCGATAGCGGGAGGGAGCTCCTACGAGCAGTACTTC	CSVVPIAGGSSYEQYF
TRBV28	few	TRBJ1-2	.	TGTGCCAGCAGCCCCCCGGGCGGTGGCTACACCTTC	CASSPPGGGYTF
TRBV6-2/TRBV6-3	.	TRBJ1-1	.	TGCGCCAGCAGAGATACGTTGAGGGCTCTTAGGGCTGAAGCTTCCTTT	CASRDTLRALRAEASF